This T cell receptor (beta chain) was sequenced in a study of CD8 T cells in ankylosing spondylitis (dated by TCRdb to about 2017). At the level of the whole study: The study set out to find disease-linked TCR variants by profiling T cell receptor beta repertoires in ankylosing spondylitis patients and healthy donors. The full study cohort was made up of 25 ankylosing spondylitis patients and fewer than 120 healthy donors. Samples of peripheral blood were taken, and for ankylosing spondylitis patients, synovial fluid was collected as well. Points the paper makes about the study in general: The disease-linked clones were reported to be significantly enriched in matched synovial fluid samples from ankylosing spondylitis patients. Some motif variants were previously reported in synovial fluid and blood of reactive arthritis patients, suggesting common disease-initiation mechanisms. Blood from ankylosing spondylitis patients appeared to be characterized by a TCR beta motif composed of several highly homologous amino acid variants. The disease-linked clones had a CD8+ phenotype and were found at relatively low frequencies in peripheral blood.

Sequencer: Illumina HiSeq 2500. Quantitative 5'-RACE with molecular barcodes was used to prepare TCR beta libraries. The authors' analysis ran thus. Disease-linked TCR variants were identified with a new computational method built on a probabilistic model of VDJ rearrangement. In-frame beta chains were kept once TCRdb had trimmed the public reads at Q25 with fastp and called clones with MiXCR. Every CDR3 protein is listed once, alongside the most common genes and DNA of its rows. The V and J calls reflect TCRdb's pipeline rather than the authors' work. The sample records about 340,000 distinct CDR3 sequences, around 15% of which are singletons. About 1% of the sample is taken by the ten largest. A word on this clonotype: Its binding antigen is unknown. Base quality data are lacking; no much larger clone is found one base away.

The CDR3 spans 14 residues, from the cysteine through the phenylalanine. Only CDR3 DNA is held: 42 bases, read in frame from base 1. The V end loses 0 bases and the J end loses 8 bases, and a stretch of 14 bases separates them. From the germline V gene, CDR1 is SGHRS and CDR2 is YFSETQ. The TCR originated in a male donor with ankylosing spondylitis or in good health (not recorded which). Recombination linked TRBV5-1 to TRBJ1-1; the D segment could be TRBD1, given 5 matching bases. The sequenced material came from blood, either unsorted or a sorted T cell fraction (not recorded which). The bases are TGCGCCAGCAGCTTGGAAGGGGTTGAAGAAGAAGCTTTCTTT. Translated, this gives CASSLEGVEEEAFF. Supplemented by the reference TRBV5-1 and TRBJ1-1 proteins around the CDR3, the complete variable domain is KAGVTQTPRYLIKTRGQQVTLSCSPISGHRSVSWYQQTPGQGLQFLFEYFSETQRNKGNFPGRFSGRQFSNSRSEMNVSTLELGDSALYLCASSLEGVEEEAFFGQGTRLTVV.